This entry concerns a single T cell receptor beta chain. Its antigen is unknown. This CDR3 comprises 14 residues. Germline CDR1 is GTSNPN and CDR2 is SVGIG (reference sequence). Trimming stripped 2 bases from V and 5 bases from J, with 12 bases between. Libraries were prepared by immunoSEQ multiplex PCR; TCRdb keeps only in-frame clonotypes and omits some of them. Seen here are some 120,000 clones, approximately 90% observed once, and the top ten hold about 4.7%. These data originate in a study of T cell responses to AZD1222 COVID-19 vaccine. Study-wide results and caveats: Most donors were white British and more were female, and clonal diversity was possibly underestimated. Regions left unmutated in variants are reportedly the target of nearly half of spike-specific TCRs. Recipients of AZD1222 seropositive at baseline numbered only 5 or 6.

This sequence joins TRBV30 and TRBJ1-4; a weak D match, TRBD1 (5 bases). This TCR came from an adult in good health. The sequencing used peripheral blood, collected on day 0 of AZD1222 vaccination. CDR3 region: CAWSPGTYNEKLFF. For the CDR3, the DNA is TGTGCCTGGAGTCCCGGGACCTACAATGAAAAACTGTTTTTT.